This record concerns one T cell receptor (beta chain) sequence. As yet, its antigen is unknown. Within the ViraFEST assay, antigen-specific CD4+ T cells underwent expansion with viral peptide pools prior to sequencing. It was after nine to eleven days of culture that CD4+ T cells were isolated. Either the mRNA-1273 or the BNT162b2 vaccine was given to participants as two doses. Vaccinees lacked prior SARS-CoV-2 infection and tested negative for nucleocapsid antibodies. Researchers reported culturing over 1.5 million PBMC in each well, adding approximately 10 IU/ml IL-2 and approximately 10 ug/ml peptides. These data originate in a study of vaccination effects on CD4 cells after COVID-19. Study in general: Post-vaccine sample collection fell at a median of 72 days after the second dose.

Broader study findings: Convalescent patients were scarce, and early post-infection timepoints were absent.

Sequenced by immunoSEQ multiplex PCR; TCRdb stores in-frame clones only, minus some. The repertoire has about 31,000 clones, about two thirds of them found once; the top ten carry approximately 8.7%. V was clipped by 0 bases and J by 5 bases, with 17 bases between them. Germline loops: CDR1 SGHRS, CDR2 YFSETQ. The CDR3 spans 16 residues. This TCR was sampled from a human donor who received a COVID-19 vaccine. The chain employs TRBV5-1 and TRBJ2-5; D may be TRBD1 (6 bases). Sequencing used CD4+ T cells from PBMCs cultured with SARS-CoV-2 spike peptides, obtained after COVID-19 vaccination. The CDR3 sequence is CASSLEFRQGTETQYF. CDR3 in DNA: TGCGCCAGCAGCTTGGAATTTCGGCAGGGGACGGAGACCCAGTACTTC.